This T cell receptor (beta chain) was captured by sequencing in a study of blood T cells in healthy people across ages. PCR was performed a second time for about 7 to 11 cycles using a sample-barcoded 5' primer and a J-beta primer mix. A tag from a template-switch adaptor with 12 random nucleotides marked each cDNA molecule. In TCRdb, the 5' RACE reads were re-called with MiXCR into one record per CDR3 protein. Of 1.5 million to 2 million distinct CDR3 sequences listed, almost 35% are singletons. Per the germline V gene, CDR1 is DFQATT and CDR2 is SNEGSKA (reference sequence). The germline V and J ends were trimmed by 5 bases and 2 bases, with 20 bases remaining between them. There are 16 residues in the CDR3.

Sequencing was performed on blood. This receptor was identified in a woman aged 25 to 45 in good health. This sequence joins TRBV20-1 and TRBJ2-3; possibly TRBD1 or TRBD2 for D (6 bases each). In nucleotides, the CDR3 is TGCAGTGCTGGAGGGGGAAGATCCGGGACCACAGATACGCAGTATTTT. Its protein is CSAGGGRSGTTDTQYF.